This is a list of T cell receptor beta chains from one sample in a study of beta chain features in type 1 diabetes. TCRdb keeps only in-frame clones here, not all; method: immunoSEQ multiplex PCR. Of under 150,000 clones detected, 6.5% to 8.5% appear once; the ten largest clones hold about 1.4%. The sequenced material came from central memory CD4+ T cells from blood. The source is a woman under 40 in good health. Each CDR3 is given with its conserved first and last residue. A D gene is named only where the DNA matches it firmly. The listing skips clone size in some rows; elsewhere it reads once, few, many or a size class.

CASSLSGQSQETQYF	TGTGCCAGTAGTCTATCGGGACAGTCCCAAGAGACCCAGTACTTC	TRBD1	TRBV19	TRBJ2-5	.
CASSETGTSGNYEQYF	TGTGCCAGCAGCGAAACCGGGACTAGCGGGAACTACGAGCAGTACTTC	TRBD2	TRBV11-2	TRBJ2-7	.
CASTPGEAANYGYTF	TGTGCCAGCACCCCCGGAGAGGCAGCTAACTATGGCTACACCTTC	.	TRBV7-9	TRBJ1-2	few
CATSRDMGASGRSFEQFF	TGTGCCACCAGCAGAGATATGGGGGCTAGCGGGAGGAGTTTTGAGCAGTTCTTC	TRBD2	TRBV15	TRBJ2-1	.
CASGPGLAVTDTQYF	TGTGCCAGCGGGCCGGGACTAGCGGTAACAGATACGCAGTATTTT	TRBD2	TRBV7-3	TRBJ2-3	many
CASSAIYGYTF	TGTGCCAGCAGCGCGATCTATGGCTACACCTTC	.	TRBV28	TRBJ1-2	.
CASRHRVSGQPQHF	TGTGCCAGCAGGCACAGGGTATCGGGTCAGCCCCAGCATTTT	.	TRBV2	TRBJ1-5	.
CASRSTGTSNQPQHF	TGTGCCAGCAGGTCGACAGGAACAAGCAATCAGCCCCAGCATTTT	.	TRBV27	TRBJ1-5	.
CASSPTGVQSYTF	TGTGCCAGCAGCCCAACAGGGGTTCAAAGCTACACCTTC	TRBD1	TRBV28	TRBJ1-2	.
CASSPTREPGGYTF	TGTGCCAGCTCACCCACGCGGGAGCCGGGAGGCTACACCTTC	.	TRBV18	TRBJ1-2	.
CASRPSRAGKNIQYF	TGTGCCAGCAGACCTAGTCGGGCAGGGAAAAACATTCAGTACTTC	.	TRBV7-2	TRBJ2-4	.
CASSPASGRVYNEQFF	TGTGCCAGCAGTCCAGCTAGCGGGAGGGTTTACAATGAGCAGTTCTTC	TRBD2	TRBV7-2	TRBJ2-1	.
CSVGGLRNEQFF	TGCAGCGTCGGGGGGCTACGCAATGAGCAGTTCTTC	.	TRBV29-1	TRBJ2-1	many
CASSFDRGYYEQYF	TGTGCCAGCAGCTTCGACAGGGGTTACTACGAGCAGTACTTC	TRBD1	TRBV5-4	TRBJ2-7	few
CSARESSTDTQYF	TGCAGCGCACGAGAGTCAAGCACAGATACGCAGTATTTT	.	TRBV29-1	TRBJ2-3	many
CAWSRPGTSGVAGQFF	TGTGCCTGGAGTCGTCCGGGGACTAGCGGGGTAGCGGGACAGTTCTTC	TRBD2	TRBV30	TRBJ2-1	few
CATKYQDSSYNEQFF	TGTGCCACCAAGTACCAGGACAGCTCCTACAATGAGCAGTTCTTC	.	TRBV2	TRBJ2-1	few
CASSTGTPADQYF	TGTGCCAGTAGTACGGGGACTCCTGCCGATCAGTACTTC	.	TRBV19	TRBJ2-7	.
CAISESNVGGLVNEQFF	TGTGCCATCAGTGAGTCGAATGTGGGGGGATTGGTCAATGAGCAGTTCTTC	.	TRBV10-3	TRBJ2-1	.
CSGTGLGNTIYF	TGCAGCGGTACAGGGTTGGGAAACACCATATATTTT	.	TRBV29-1	TRBJ1-3	few
CASSLNSGTTQNEQFF	TGTGCCAGCAGCTTAAATAGCGGGACTACTCAGAATGAGCAGTTCTTC	TRBD2	TRBV7-2	TRBJ2-1	.
CATSRGAGSYNEQFF	TGTGCCACCAGCAGAGGTGCGGGGTCCTACAATGAGCAGTTCTTC	.	TRBV15	TRBJ2-1	.